The clone carrying this T cell receptor beta chain occurred a few times. Its antigen is still unknown. The data were taken from a study of blood T cells in healthy people across ages. Study-wide findings and caveats: In older individuals, TCR beta diversity per million T cells was lower, falling roughly linearly with age. Naive and antigen-experienced cells could not be conclusively compared, given unsorted PBMCs.

The use of a sample-barcoded 5' primer and a J-beta primer mix characterized a second PCR of about 7 to 12 cycles. TCRdb re-called the 5' RACE reads with MiXCR, one entry per CDR3 protein. The table records about 730,000 distinct CDR3 sequences, roughly 43% of them present only once. The CDR3 covers 12 residues. CDR1 and CDR2 from the germline V gene are ENHRY and SYGVKD. V shed 2 bases, J shed 6 bases, and the junction held 1 base outside the gene matches. The TCR was taken from a woman aged 55-69 years in good health. This sequence joins TRBV10-3 and TRBJ2-7; 7 nucleotides line up with TRBD1. Sequenced material: blood. Here the CDR3 DNA reads TGTGCCATCAGTGAGACAGGGGTCGAGCAGTACTTC. Its protein is CAISETGVEQYF.